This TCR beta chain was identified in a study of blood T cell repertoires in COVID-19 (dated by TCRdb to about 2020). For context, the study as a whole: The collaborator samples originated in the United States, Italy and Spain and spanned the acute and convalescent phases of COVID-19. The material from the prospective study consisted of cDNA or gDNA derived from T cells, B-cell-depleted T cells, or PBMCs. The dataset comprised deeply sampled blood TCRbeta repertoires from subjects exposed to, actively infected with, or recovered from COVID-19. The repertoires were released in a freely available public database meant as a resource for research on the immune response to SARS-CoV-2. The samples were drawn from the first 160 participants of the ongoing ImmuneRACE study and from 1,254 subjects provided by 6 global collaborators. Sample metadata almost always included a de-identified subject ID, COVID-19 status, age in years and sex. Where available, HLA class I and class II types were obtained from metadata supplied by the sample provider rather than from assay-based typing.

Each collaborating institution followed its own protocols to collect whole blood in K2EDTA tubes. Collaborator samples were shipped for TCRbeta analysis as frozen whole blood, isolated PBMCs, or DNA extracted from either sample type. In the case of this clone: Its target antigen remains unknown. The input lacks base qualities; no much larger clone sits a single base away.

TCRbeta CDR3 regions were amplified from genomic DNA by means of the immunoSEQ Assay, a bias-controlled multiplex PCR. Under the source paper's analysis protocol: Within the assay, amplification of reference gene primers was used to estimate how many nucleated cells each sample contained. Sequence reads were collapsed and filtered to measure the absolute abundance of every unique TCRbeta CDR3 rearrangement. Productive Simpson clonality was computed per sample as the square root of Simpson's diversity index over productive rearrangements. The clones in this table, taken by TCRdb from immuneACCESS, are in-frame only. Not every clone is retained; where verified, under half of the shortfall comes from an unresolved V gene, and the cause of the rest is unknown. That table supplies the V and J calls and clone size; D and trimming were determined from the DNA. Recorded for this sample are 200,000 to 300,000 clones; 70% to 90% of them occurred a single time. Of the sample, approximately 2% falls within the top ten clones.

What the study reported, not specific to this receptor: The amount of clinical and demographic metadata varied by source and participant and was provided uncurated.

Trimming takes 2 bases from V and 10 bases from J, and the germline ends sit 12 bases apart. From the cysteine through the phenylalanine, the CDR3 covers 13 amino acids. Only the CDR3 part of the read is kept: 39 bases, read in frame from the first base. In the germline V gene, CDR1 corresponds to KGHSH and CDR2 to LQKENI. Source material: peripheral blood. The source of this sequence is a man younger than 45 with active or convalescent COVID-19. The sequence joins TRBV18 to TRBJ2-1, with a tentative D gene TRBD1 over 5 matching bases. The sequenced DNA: TGTGCCAGCTCACCAGGGGCTAGGGGCGAGCAGTTCTTC. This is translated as CASSPGARGEQFF.